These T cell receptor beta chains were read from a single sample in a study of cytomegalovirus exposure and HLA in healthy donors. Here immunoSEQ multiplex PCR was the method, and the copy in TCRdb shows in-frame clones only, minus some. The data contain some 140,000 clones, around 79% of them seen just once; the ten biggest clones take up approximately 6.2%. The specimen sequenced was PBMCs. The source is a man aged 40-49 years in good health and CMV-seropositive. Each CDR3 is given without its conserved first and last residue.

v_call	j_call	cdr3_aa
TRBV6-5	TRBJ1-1	ASRGDRPEAF
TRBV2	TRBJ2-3	ASRLHRAGSTDTQY
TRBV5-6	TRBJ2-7	ASSPGRLLGYEQY
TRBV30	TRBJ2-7	AWIMAGGPLEQY
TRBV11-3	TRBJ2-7	ASSLAGQAYEQY
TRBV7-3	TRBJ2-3	ASSNPGVDTQY
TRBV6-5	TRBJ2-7	ASSLEASVYEQY
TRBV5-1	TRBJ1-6	ASSLVSGLNSPLH
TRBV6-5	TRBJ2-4	ASQVAGAKNIQY
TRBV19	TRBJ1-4	ASSTQTPREKLF
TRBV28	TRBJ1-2	ASSLQPLGGYT
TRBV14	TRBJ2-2	ASSEGLAETGELF
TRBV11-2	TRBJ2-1	ASSLDRGLAGGLNEQF
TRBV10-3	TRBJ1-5	AISDPAGGSNQPQH
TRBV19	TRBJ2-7	ARRQGVHEQY
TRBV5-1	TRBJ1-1	ASSLGRENTEAF
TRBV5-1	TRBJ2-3	ASSLAGRADTQY
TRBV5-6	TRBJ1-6	ASSPLGPNSPLH
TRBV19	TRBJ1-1	ASSIIGGLNTEAF
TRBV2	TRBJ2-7	ASKPGTGKNYEQY
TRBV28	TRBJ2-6	ASSETSSGTNVLT
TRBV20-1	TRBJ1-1	SARESTEAF
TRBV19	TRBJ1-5	ASSIVGRVTPYSNQPQH
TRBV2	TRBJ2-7	ASNLQGKLYEQY
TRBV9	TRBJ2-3	ASNGTSGADTQY
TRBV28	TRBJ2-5	ASSFSLTSAETQY
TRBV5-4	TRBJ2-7	ASSLPGTAPGEQY
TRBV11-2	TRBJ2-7	ASSELLGGLNAYEQY
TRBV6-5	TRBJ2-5	ASTPPRNQETQY
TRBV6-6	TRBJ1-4	ASSYRQGGNEKLF
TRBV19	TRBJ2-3	ASSIGGGNTDTQY
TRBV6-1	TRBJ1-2	ASSEDRRDYGYT
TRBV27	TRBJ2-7	ASSLSGGREFEQY
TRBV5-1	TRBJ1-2	ASTPGGSYGYT
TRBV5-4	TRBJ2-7	ASSTGQGKDEQY
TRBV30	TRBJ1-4	AWTPPGPGEKLF
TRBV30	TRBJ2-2	AWAGIFTGELF
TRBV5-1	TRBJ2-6	ASRIGGSGANVLT
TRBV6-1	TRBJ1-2	ASTPMSGGFGGYT
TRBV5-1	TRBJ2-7	ASSFRRGGYEQY
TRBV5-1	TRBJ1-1	ASSYPEMNTEAF
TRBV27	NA	ASSLHGVYEQY
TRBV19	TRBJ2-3	ASSIGSGGQNSDTQY
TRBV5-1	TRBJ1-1	ASSFLGENTEAF
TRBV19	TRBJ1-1	ASSPQGHPNTEAF
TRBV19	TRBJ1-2	ASNKRQGLMDGYT
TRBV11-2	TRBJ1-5	ASSKGVMDNQPQH
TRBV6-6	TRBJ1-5	ASSYRTDSNQPQH
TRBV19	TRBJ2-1	ASSMTLLAGGPNEQF
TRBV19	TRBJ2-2	ASSIYGGVNTGELF
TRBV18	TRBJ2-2	ASSPLAGTNTGELF
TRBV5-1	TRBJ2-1	ASSLGLAASGDEQF
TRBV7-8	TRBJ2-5	ASSLAGRETQY
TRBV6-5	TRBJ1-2	ASSYSRGGYT
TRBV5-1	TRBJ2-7	ASSLFLAAGVSDEQY
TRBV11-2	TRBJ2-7	ASSPGGKIGEQY
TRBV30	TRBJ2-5	AWSPGLAGAETQY